One and the same sample provided the 20 T cell receptor beta chains below, sequenced in a study of shared clonotypes between healthy human individuals. Sequenced by immunoSEQ multiplex PCR; TCRdb stores in-frame clones only, minus some. The sample carries about 700,000 clones, around two thirds recorded once. Sequencing used memory CD4+ T cells sorted from blood. The subset: CD45RA-negative fraction. The receptors were sampled from a woman in her twenties or thirties in good health.

The chain has TRBV7-9 and TRBJ2-1, with 11 bases fitting TRBD1. The junction had 7 bases not matched to a gene; V was cut back by 6 bases and J by 6 bases. CDR1 and CDR2 from the germline V gene are SEHNR and FQNEAQ (reference sequence). This CDR3 has 15 amino acids. The CDR3 here is CASSRDRGISNEQFF. CDR3 DNA: TGTGCCAGCAGTCGGGACAGGGGGATCAGCAATGAGCAGTTCTTC.

This chain connects TRBV7-2 to TRBJ1-2, with 8 bases aligning to TRBD1. The CDR3 consists of 16 residues. Germline trimming cut 2 bases from V and 2 bases from J; bases unmatched to any gene: 7. Germline lookup yields CDR1 SGHTA and CDR2 FQGNSA. The DNA of the CDR3 is TGTGCCAGCAGCTTATTGTCAGGGGGCTTAAACTATGGCTACACCTTC. Translating gives CASSLLSGGLNYGYTF.

The chain is built from TRBV6-5 and TRBJ1-2; D is uncertain. The germline V gene has CDR1 MNHEY and CDR2 SVGAGI. Trimming removed 5 bases from V and 7 bases from J, with 8 bases in between. The CDR3 is 11 amino acids. CDR3 protein: CASSDVSGYTF. The CDR3 DNA follows: TGTGCCAGCAGTGATGTTTCTGGCTACACCTTC.

This clone appeared many times. The rearrangement uses TRBV7-9 and TRBJ2-2; 8 bases match TRBD2. This CDR3 is 17 amino acids long. CDR1 and CDR2 from the germline V gene are SEHNR and FQNEAQ (reference sequence). J gave up 0 bases and V 1 base, and 4 bases lay outside the gene matches. The CDR3 coding sequence is TGTGCCAGCAGCTTAGTAATAGCGGGAACGAACACCGGGGAGCTGTTTTTT. Its protein is CASSLVIAGTNTGELFF.

The rearrangement uses TRBV5-1 and TRBJ1-1; D is unclear. Germline V gene lookup returns CDR1 SGHRS and CDR2 YFSETQ. This CDR3 contains 13 residues. V lost 0 bases, J lost 1 base, and 4 bases lay in between. This CDR3 is CASSLDTNTEAFF. The DNA for the CDR3 is TGCGCCAGCAGCTTGGATACGAACACTGAAGCTTTCTTT.

This clone was counted ten times or more. V is TRBV10-2 and J is TRBJ2-1, with a possible D match to TRBD1 (6 bases). CDR1 and CDR2 from the germline V gene are WSHSY and SAAADI. V was pared by 7 bases and J by 2 bases, with 12 bases between. This CDR3 comprises 14 residues. CDR3 sequence (DNA): TGCGCCAGCAAGAGAACAGGGACCTACAATGAGCAGTTCTTC. Protein: CASKRTGTYNEQFF.

The rearrangement uses TRBV5-1 and TRBJ1-1; D not certain. This CDR3 is 15 amino acids long. V dropped 2 bases and J dropped 0 bases, with 11 bases sitting between them. Germline lookup yields CDR1 SGHRS and CDR2 YFSETQ. This CDR3 is CASSFSGEMNTEAFF. In DNA, the CDR3 is TGCGCCAGCAGCTTCTCCGGAGAAATGAACACTGAAGCTTTCTTT.

Concerning this clone: Being one base from a much bigger clone, this may be a read error. The chain recombines TRBV7-2 with TRBJ2-3; D uncertain. The V and J ends lost 1 base and 2 bases respectively, with 1 base between them. The CDR3 has 12 amino acids. Germline V lookup: CDR1 SGHTA, CDR2 FQGNSA. CDR3 amino acids: CASSLDTDTQYF. The CDR3 DNA sequence: TGTGCCAGCAGCTTAGACACAGATACGCAGTATTTT.

This chain links TRBV29-1 with TRBJ1-1; the D is unclear. V gave up 3 bases and J gave up 4 bases, with 6 bases separating them. Germline V gene lookup returns CDR1 SQVTM and CDR2 ANQGSEA. The CDR3 contains 11 residues. CDR3 sequence reads: CSVDTRTEAFF. In DNA, the CDR3 is TGCAGCGTTGACACTCGCACTGAAGCTTTCTTT. Using reference TRBV29-1 and TRBJ1-1 for the parts outside the CDR3, the full variable domain is SAVISQKPSRDICQRGTSLTIQCQVDSQVTMMFWYRQQPGQSLTLIATANQGSEATYESGFVIDKFPISRPNLTFSTLTVSNMSPEDSSIYLCSVDTRTEAFFGQGTRLTVV.

The V call is TRBV5-1, the J call TRBJ2-2, with 13 nucleotides matching TRBD2. The CDR3 consists of 15 residues. J gave up 8 bases and V 2 bases, and 3 bases lay outside the gene matches. Per germline, CDR1 SGHRS and CDR2 YFSETQ. DNA for the CDR3: TGCGCCAGCAGCTTTGGACTAGCGGGAGTGGGGGAGCTGTTTTTT. It translates to CASSFGLAGVGELFF.

This clone was counted between two and nine times. The V gene is TRBV7-6, the J gene TRBJ2-5; unclear D gene. Between the trimmed V and J ends, which lost 2 bases and 4 bases, there was a span of 11 bases. Germline CDR1 is SGHVS and CDR2 is FNYEAQ. The length of the CDR3 is 14 residues. The chain's CDR3 is CASSLITASETQYF. CDR3 coding DNA: TGTGCCAGCAGCTTAATTACAGCGTCAGAGACCCAGTACTTC. Complete variable domain (other parts from reference TRBV7-6 and TRBJ2-5): GAGVSQSPRYKVTKRGQDVALRCDPISGHVSLYWYRQALGQGPEFLTYFNYEAQQDKSGLPNDRFSAERPEGSISTLTIQRTEQRDSAMYRCASSLITASETQYFGPGTRLLVL.

The V gene is TRBV28, the J gene TRBJ1-2, with D tentatively TRBD1 (6 bases). V shed 2 bases and J shed 8 bases, with 21 bases lying between them. In germline, CDR1 is MDHEN, CDR2 SYDVKM. The CDR3 length is 16 residues. The chain's CDR3 is CASSLNARRGARGYTF. As DNA, the CDR3 is TGTGCCAGCAGTTTAAACGCGCGGCGGGGGGCGCGGGGCTACACCTTC.

This CDR3 reads CASSLKGGPNTGELFF. The CDR3 coding sequence is TGTGCCAGCAGCTTGAAGGGGGGACCGAACACCGGGGAGCTGTTTTTT. J is TRBJ2-2 and V is TRBV5-4; D is perhaps TRBD1 or TRBD2 (6 bases each). The CDR3 is 16 amino acids. Germline CDR1 is SGHNT and CDR2 is YYREEE (reference sequence). V lost 1 base to trimming and J lost 0 bases, with 10 bases between them. The entire variable domain, with the rest obtained from reference TRBV5-4 and TRBJ2-2, is as follows: ETGVTQSPTHLIKTRGQQVTLRCSSQSGHNTVSWYQQALGQGPQFIFQYYREEENGRGNFPPRFSGLQFPNYSSELNVNALELDDSALYLCASSLKGGPNTGELFFGEGSRLTVL.

Only a few counts were recorded for this clone. The same CDR3 also results from other DNA sequences found in this sample. This chain joins TRBV7-2 and TRBJ1-1; D is undetermined. Germline V CDR1 and CDR2: SGHTA, FQGNSA. V shed 0 bases and J shed 1 base, with 3 bases lying between them. The CDR3 totals 13 residues. The CDR3 DNA reads TGTGCCAGCAGCTTAGCTGGGAACACTGAAGCTTTCTTT. As protein: CASSLAGNTEAFF.

This rearrangement joins TRBV7-9 to TRBJ2-3, with 9 nucleotides matching TRBD2. Germline trimming cut 5 bases from V and 10 bases from J; bases unmatched to any gene: 4. CDR1 is SEHNR, CDR2 FQNEAQ, per germline (reference sequence). The CDR3 is 12 amino acids. The CDR3 DNA reads as TGTGCCAGCAGCACGTGGACTAGCGCGCAGTATTTT. Its protein product is CASSTWTSAQYF.

This clone turned up a few times. V and J are TRBV5-1 and TRBJ2-1; maybe TRBD2 (6 bases). This CDR3 has 14 residues. Germline values: CDR1 SGHRS, CDR2 YFSETQ. V was pared by 4 bases and J by 0 bases, with 8 bases between. CDR3 in DNA: TGCGCCAGCAGCAAGGACTACTCCTACAATGAGCAGTTCTTC. Translated, it gives CASSKDYSYNEQFF.

The chain combines TRBV6-1 with TRBJ1-2; the D gene is possibly TRBD1 (5 bases). The ends were cut back, 2 bases at V and 8 bases at J, with 15 bases in the middle. The CDR3 is 14 residues long. Per the germline V gene, CDR1 is MNHNS and CDR2 is SASEGT. CDR3 residues: CASSEWGRAQGYTF. For the CDR3, the DNA is TGTGCCAGCAGTGAATGGGGCAGGGCCCAAGGCTACACCTTC.

This rearrangement joins TRBV5-4 to TRBJ2-7, with 7 nucleotides matching TRBD1. The CDR3 is made up of 13 amino acids. CDR1 and CDR2 from the germline V gene are SGHNT and YYREEE (reference sequence). The ends lost 5 bases at V and 3 bases at J; junction bases unmatched: 5. This CDR3 is CASSSTGVYEQYF. CDR3 nucleotides: TGTGCCAGCAGTTCCACAGGGGTCTACGAGCAGTACTTC.

The rearrangement joins TRBV5-1 to TRBJ2-2; D might be TRBD2 (5 bases). The V end was cut by 0 bases, the J end by 8 bases, with 14 bases between. This CDR3 spans 15 amino acids. Germline V gene data show CDR1 as SGHRS and CDR2 as YFSETQ. This chain's CDR3 is CASSLVSREYGELFF. In DNA, the CDR3 is TGCGCCAGCAGCTTGGTTTCTCGGGAATATGGGGAGCTGTTTTTT.

The sample holds a few counts of this clone. J is TRBJ2-3 and V is TRBV5-1, with TRBD2 matching 9 bases. The CDR3 sequence is 16 residues long. The germline V gene encodes CDR1 SGHRS and CDR2 YFSETQ. The V segment lost 0 bases and the J segment 0 bases; nucleotides outside the gene matches: 2. For the CDR3, the DNA is TGCGCCAGCAGCTTGGTTCTAGCGGGGAGCACAGATACGCAGTATTTT. Its translation is CASSLVLAGSTDTQYF.